This T cell receptor (beta chain) came from a study of shared clonotypes between healthy human individuals (TCRdb year 2020). Concerning the study at large: A few men and two women, aged 18 to 49 years, made up the cohort. For each donor, three plates each were used for CD4 naive and CD4 memory, two plates were used for CD8 naive, and one plate was used for CD8 memory. Blood TCR repertoires of five healthy adults were deeply sequenced to estimate repertoire size and the extent of clonotype sharing between individuals. Libraries were prepared and TCR repertoires were sequenced by different laboratories using diverse techniques, in order to increase sequencing depth and limit assay-specific biases. Each donor's leukapheresis produced roughly between roughly 0.85 and 9.5 billion PBMCs. Here is what the overall study found, with its caveats: Clonotypes shared by all four sorted-subset donors showed higher generation probabilities than non-shared clonotypes. Pairwise subsampling indicated that sequencing depth was expected to affect the degree of clonotype sharing among donors. When a few donors were compared, the shared fraction of clonotypes was roughly 5% for naive CD4, around 4% for naive CD8, roughly 2.3% for memory CD4, and 0.35% to 0.4% for memory CD8. Because the study included only a small number of donors, the genetic and exposure-history diversity represented was limited. Naive subsets generally had larger estimated clonotype richness than memory subsets. Only blood was sampled, and tissue TCR repertoires likely differ from those in blood. Even with the large sequencing depth, rarefaction of the sorted-subset datasets indicated that sequencing was incomplete.

As concerns this clone: Its recognized antigen is unknown. No per-base quality is available; no much larger clone lies one base away.

Using the deep immunoSEQ assay, TCR CDR3 regions were amplified from genomic DNA by multiplex PCR. Extracted genomic DNA from each cell subset was spread evenly across all wells of several immunoSEQ 96-well plates, with each plate serving as a replicate. For sorted subsets, approximately 210 ng of genomic DNA, equivalent to some 30,000 T cell genomes, went into each replicate PCR. The purified libraries were quantified using a Qubit 3.0 fluorometer, sized with a Bioanalyzer 2100, and then quantified again using the KAPA Library Quantification kit. A separate single-read 150-cycle Illumina NextSeq 550 flow cell was used to sequence each immunoSEQ 96-well plate. As for the original processing: Because the immunoSEQ output included only junctional sequences and no quality scores, the filtering could not be the same as the filtering used for full-length reads. Sequences were annotated with PyIR, a Python wrapper for IgBLAST v1.9, using IMGT germline references to assign V/J genes and CDR3. Any read was removed if the V/J assignment was weak (E-value above 1e-6), the CDR3 was missing, or the read contained stop codons, out-of-frame junctions, or ambiguous translated residues. V3J clonotypes were defined as sequences sharing the same inferred V gene, J gene, and CDR3 amino acid sequence. To compute the percentage overlap between repertoires, the number of shared unique clonotypes was divided by the size of the smaller repertoire. Repertoire richness was assessed with RTK rarefaction, the Chao1 estimator, and Recon v2.1 estimates of unobserved clonotypes. Generation probabilities for all TCRbeta clonotypes obtained by the gDNA method from a few donors were computed using OLGA. The clones in this table, taken by TCRdb from immuneACCESS, are in-frame only. Not every clone is retained; where verified, under half of the shortfall comes from an unresolved V gene, and the cause of the rest is unknown. The V and J calls and the clone size are those of that table, but D and trimming were determined from the DNA. For this sample there are roughly 2,000,000 clones; 93% appear just once. More than 1.5% of the sample rests with the top ten.

For the CD8 naive samples, CD45RO-negative cells were positively selected for CCR7, yielding a CD45RA+CCR7+ population from which TemRA cells were excluded. Donors were healthy HIV-negative adults with no recently reported acute infections or vaccinations. Every donor was a Caucasian adult residing in Nashville, Tennessee, USA. Blood was collected by leukapheresis, and PBMCs were isolated by Ficoll-Histopaque density gradient centrifugation and then cryopreserved in liquid nitrogen vapor phase. Analytical flow cytometry was used to check the purity and quantity of each magnetically sorted T cell population. Genomic DNA was isolated from each sorted fraction and quantified by UV absorbance on a Nanodrop 2000c. Spanning cysteine to phenylalanine, the CDR3 consists of 15 amino acids. Just the 45-base CDR3 DNA is kept, in frame starting at base 1. CDR1 and CDR2 (SGHRS, YFSETQ) derive from the germline V gene. Unmatched junction bases come to 8, with V trimmed by 2 bases and J by 6 bases.

Recombination connected TRBV5-1 to TRBJ2-5; 9 central nucleotides agree with TRBD1. Sequencing was performed on naive CD8+ T cells from PBMCs. Interpreted using the paper, the cell subset or site label stands for: CD45RA+CCR7+. This receptor was obtained from a man younger than 35 in good health. Some clones in this sample may be carry-over from other donors' samples. In nucleotides, the sequence is TGCGCCAGCAGCTTATCCGGGACAGGGATACAGACCCAGTACTTC. Translated, it gives CASSLSGTGIQTQYF.